Shown below are 30 T cell receptor beta chains from a single sample sequenced in a study of blood T cell repertoires in COVID-19 (dated by TCRdb to 2020 to 2021). Libraries were built with the immunoSEQ multiplex PCR assay. In TCRdb, the immuneACCESS table is reduced to in-frame sequences with V and J assigned. These tables do not hold every clone; where another copy was compared, an unresolved V gene accounts for under half, and the others remain unexplained. This sample holds about 44,000 clones; 80% to 90% were observed only once. Together, the top ten hold 4.7% of the sample. Sequencing input: peripheral blood. These receptors all stem from a human donor in a cohort sampled during active COVID-19.

This chain connects TRBV9 to TRBJ1-4; D possibly corresponds to TRBD1 (6 bases). The V and J ends lost 3 bases and 4 bases respectively, with 13 bases between them. Germline assignment: CDR1 SGDLS and CDR2 YYNGEE. This CDR3 is built from 15 residues. The CDR3 sequence: CASSAAGVGNEKLFF. In DNA, the CDR3 is TGTGCCAGCAGCGCAGCAGGGGTGGGTAATGAAAAACTGTTTTTT.

The chain has TRBV11-2 and TRBJ2-1; D possibly corresponds to TRBD1 (8 bases). The V end was cut by 5 bases, the J end by 0 bases, with 20 bases between. Looked up from germline, CDR1 is SGHAT and CDR2 is FQNNGV. The CDR3 contains 18 residues. CDR3 bases: TGTGCCAGCAGCCGGACAGGGAGCGGCGGGAGCTCCTACAATGAGCAGTTCTTC. Translation: CASSRTGSGGSSYNEQFF.

The chain has TRBV27 and TRBJ2-7; 8 nucleotides align to TRBD1. CDR1 and CDR2 (germline): MNHEY, SMNVEV (reference sequence). Losses at the gene ends were 6 bases for V and 5 bases for J; bases not matched to a gene: 6. The CDR3 is 13 residues long. CDR3 DNA: TGTGCCAGCAGCGAGGACAGGGTCCACGAGCAGTACTTC. Translation gives CASSEDRVHEQYF.

The chain has TRBV28 and TRBJ1-6; TRBD1 might be the D (5 bases). The germline gives CDR1 MDHEN, CDR2 SYDVKM. Trimming pared 2 bases from V and 6 bases from J, leaving 11 bases between. The length of the CDR3 is 15 residues. CDR3 residues: CASSLMGEGNSPLHF. CDR3 nucleotides: TGTGCCAGCAGTTTAATGGGGGAGGGTAATTCACCCCTCCACTTT.

This sequence joins TRBV2 and TRBJ1-2; 8 bases agree with TRBD1. Germline loops: CDR1 SNHLY, CDR2 FYNNEI. V was pared by 6 bases and J by 0 bases, with 9 bases of the junction left unmatched. CDR3 length: 16 amino acids. The CDR3 DNA reads as TGTGCCAGCAGCGGGACAGGAGGCCCCGCTAACTATGGCTACACCTTC. Its translation is CASSGTGGPANYGYTF.

The V gene is TRBV30, the J gene TRBJ2-3, with 9 bases identical to TRBD1. The CDR3 spans 15 residues. The V gene's germline CDR1 is GTSNPN and CDR2 SVGIG (reference sequence). V trimming: 3 bases; J trimming: 6 bases; junction bases outside the gene matches: 10. The CDR3 loop reads CAWRPGTGLGDTQYF. The CDR3 coding sequence is TGTGCCTGGAGGCCCGGGACAGGGTTGGGGGATACGCAGTATTTT.

V is TRBV5-6 and J is TRBJ1-5; D call uncertain. V lost 4 bases to trimming and J lost 2 bases, with 4 bases between them. Germline CDR1 reads SGHDT; CDR2 reads YYEEEE. CDR3 size: 12 residues. The CDR3 region has the DNA TGTGCCAGCAGCCCTCGCAATCAGCCCCAGCATTTT. Its protein is CASSPRNQPQHF.

The J gene is TRBJ2-7, the V gene TRBV28, with D uncertain. V was clipped by 8 bases and J by 3 bases, with 8 bases between them. Germline values: CDR1 MDHEN, CDR2 SYDVKM. The CDR3 contains 11 residues. The CDR3 bases are TGTGCCAGCGAGAGCTACTACGAGCAGTACTTC. Protein sequence: CASESYYEQYF.

J is TRBJ1-4 and V is TRBV5-1; 8 nucleotides agree with TRBD1. CDR3 length: 14 residues. Per germline, CDR1 SGHRS and CDR2 YFSETQ. Germline trimming cut 4 bases from V and 8 bases from J; bases unmatched to any gene: 7. CDR3 sequence: CASSRQGQEEKLFF. For the CDR3, the DNA is TGCGCCAGCAGCAGACAGGGGCAAGAGGAAAAACTGTTTTTT. The full variable domain, in which reference TRBV5-1 and TRBJ1-4 provide the parts outside the CDR3, is KAGVTQTPRYLIKTRGQQVTLSCSPISGHRSVSWYQQTPGQGLQFLFEYFSETQRNKGNFPGRFSGRQFSNSRSEMNVSTLELGDSALYLCASSRQGQEEKLFFGSGTQLSVL.

V gene TRBV2 combines with J gene TRBJ2-4; TRBD1 matches at 8 bases. The CDR3 loop spans 15 amino acids. V lost 3 bases, J lost 2 bases, and 3 bases stayed unmatched. Germline loops: CDR1 SNHLY, CDR2 FYNNEI. The CDR3 sequence is CASSDRGPSKNIQYF. The CDR3 DNA is TGTGCCAGCAGTGACAGGGGGCCTTCCAAAAACATTCAGTACTTC. Combining the CDR3 with reference TRBV2 and TRBJ2-4 gives the whole variable domain EPEVTQTPSHQVTQMGQEVILRCVPISNHLYFYWYRQILGQKVEFLVSFYNNEISEKSEIFDDQFSVERPDGSNFTLKIRSTKLEDSAMYFCASSDRGPSKNIQYFGAGTRLSVL.

J is TRBJ2-4 and V is TRBV28; D remains unclear. The CDR3 runs to 15 residues. V lost 7 bases and J 0 bases, leaving 13 bases between the germline ends. Germline V lookup: CDR1 MDHEN, CDR2 SYDVKM. In nucleotides, the CDR3 is TGTGCCAGCACAACACCAACAGAAGCCAAAAACATTCAGTACTTC. Translated, it gives CASTTPTEAKNIQYF.

This clone appeared a few times. V and J are TRBV18 and TRBJ1-6; D remains ambiguous. V shed 3 bases and J shed 5 bases, with 11 bases lying between them. The CDR3 extends over 15 amino acids. Germline loops: CDR1 KGHSH, CDR2 LQKENI. In DNA, the CDR3 is TGTGCCAGCTCACCGCCGGCGGGTAATAATTCACCCCTCCACTTT. Its protein product is CASSPPAGNNSPLHF.

This clone was seen a few times. V usage is TRBV6-5 and J usage is TRBJ2-7; TRBD2 aligns across 8 bases. Germline V gene sequence: CDR1 MNHEY, CDR2 SVGAGI. Trimming cost V 8 bases and J 3 bases; bases outside gene matches: 12. CDR3 size: 15 residues. The CDR3 protein is CASCVKRESNYEQYF. The CDR3 DNA reads TGTGCCAGCTGCGTAAAGCGGGAGAGTAACTACGAGCAGTACTTC.

The CDR3 spells CASSASGGYNEQFF. DNA for the CDR3: TGCGCCAGCAGCGCTAGCGGGGGGTACAATGAGCAGTTCTTC. The chain combines TRBV4-3 with TRBJ2-1; 11 bases match TRBD2. This CDR3 has 14 residues. Germline assignment: CDR1 LGHNA and CDR2 YSLEER. V trimming: 5 bases; J trimming: 4 bases; junction bases outside the gene matches: 1.

The CDR3 protein is CASSSRTGRGTDTQYF. CDR3 DNA: TGTGCCAGCAGCAGCCGGACAGGGAGGGGTACAGATACGCAGTATTTT. This chain joins TRBV21-1 and TRBJ2-3; the DNA was not used to check the table's D call, TRBD1. TRBV21-1 is listed as a pseudogene. This CDR3 is built from 16 residues.

The rearrangement joins TRBV7-2 to TRBJ2-5; 10 bases are a match to TRBD2. Unmatched junction bases numbered 12, after V lost 4 bases and J lost 13 bases. Looked up from germline, CDR1 is SGHTA and CDR2 is FQGNSA. CDR3 length: 14 residues. CDR3 in amino acids: CASSSTSGISIGYF. CDR3 coding DNA: TGTGCCAGCAGCTCCACTAGCGGGATAAGTATTGGGTACTTC.

This chain joins TRBV19 and TRBJ2-1; 10 bases agree with TRBD2. The junction had 10 bases not matched to a gene; V was cut back by 0 bases and J by 8 bases. The germline V gene encodes CDR1 LNHDA and CDR2 SQIVND (reference sequence). CDR3 length: 17 amino acids. CDR3 sequence (DNA): TGTGCCAGTAGTATAGACCCCCCTTCTAGCGGGAGCGATGAGCAGTTCTTC. Amino acid sequence: CASSIDPPSSGSDEQFF.

The chain has TRBV19 and TRBJ2-7; the D gene is possibly TRBD1 (6 bases). This CDR3 spans 16 amino acids. Deletions cut 6 bases from V and 0 bases from J, with 18 bases between. Germline values: CDR1 LNHDA, CDR2 SQIVND (reference sequence). CDR3 nucleotides: TGTGCCAGTAGAAGGACAGCCGACTACCTCTCCTACGAGCAGTACTTC. Protein sequence: CASRRTADYLSYEQYF. Looking up the rest from reference TRBV19 and TRBJ2-7 gives the full variable domain: DGGITQSPKYLFRKEGQNVTLSCEQNLNHDAMYWYRQDPGQGLRLIYYSQIVNDFQKGDIAEGYSVSREKKESFPLTVTSAQKNPTAFYLCASRRTADYLSYEQYFGPGTRLTVT.

CDR3 nucleotides: TGTGCCAGCAGCCAGACAGGATATAGCAATCAGCCCCAGCATTTT. Translation gives CASSQTGYSNQPQHF. The chain joins TRBV3-1 (or the pseudogene TRBV3-2) to TRBJ1-5; D may be TRBD1 (6 bases). Germline V lookup: CDR1 LGHDT, CDR2 YNNKEL (reference sequence). This CDR3 has 15 amino acids. Between the trimmed V and J ends, which lost 3 bases and 0 bases, there was a span of 9 bases.

This clone was detected once. The chain combines TRBV7-2 with TRBJ1-1; no definite D call. This CDR3 region has 12 residues. V was trimmed by 3 bases and J by 3 bases, leaving 5 bases between them. Per germline, CDR1 SGHTA and CDR2 FQGNSA. The CDR3 DNA reads TGTGCCAGCAGCTTCTCAGACACTGAAGCTTTCTTT. It is translated as CASSFSDTEAFF.

The chain employs TRBV7-8 and TRBJ2-7; 13 bases align to TRBD2. This CDR3 spans 18 amino acids. Unmatched junction bases numbered 15, after V lost 5 bases and J lost 5 bases. The germline gives CDR1 SGHVS, CDR2 FQNEAQ. CDR3 loop: CASSLPTATSGRMHEQYF. Written as DNA, the CDR3 is TGTGCCAGCAGCCTCCCGACGGCGACTAGCGGGAGGATGCACGAGCAGTACTTC.

The chain links TRBV3-1 (or the pseudogene TRBV3-2) to TRBJ2-2; perhaps TRBD1 as D (5 bases). The CDR3 has 14 residues. The germline CDR1 and CDR2 sequences are LGHDT and YNNKEL (reference sequence). The V end lost 3 bases, the J end lost 4 bases, and 9 bases lay between the germline ends. The CDR3 DNA follows: TGTGCCAGCAGCCAGTCAGGGCGCACCGGGGAGCTGTTTTTT. Translated, it gives CASSQSGRTGELFF.

The chain couples TRBV6-4 to TRBJ2-3; 11 bases agree with TRBD2. CDR3 length equals 18 residues. Per the germline V gene, CDR1 is MRHNA and CDR2 is SNTAGT. With V trimmed by 6 bases and J by 6 bases, 17 bases remained unmatched. CDR3 sequence reads: CASRKGISGRAIMDTQYF. As DNA, the CDR3 is TGTGCCAGCAGGAAAGGCATTAGCGGGAGGGCCATCATGGATACGCAGTATTTT.

The chain joins TRBV20-1 to TRBJ2-1; D may be TRBD2 (6 bases). V lost 4 bases and J lost 8, with 9 bases in between. This CDR3 comprises 11 residues. Per germline, CDR1 DFQATT and CDR2 SNEGSKA (reference sequence). The CDR3, as DNA: TGCAGTGCTACGAGCGGGCATGAGCAGTTCTTC. Translating gives CSATSGHEQFF.

This chain links TRBV7-6 with TRBJ2-2, with 9 bases that match TRBD2. Germline lookup yields CDR1 SGHVS and CDR2 FNYEAQ. This CDR3 is 16 amino acids long. V lost 0 bases and J lost 4; bases outside the gene matches: 3. The CDR3, as DNA: TGTGCCAGCAGCTTAGCAGGGACTAGCCGCACCGGGGAGCTGTTTTTT. Its protein product is CASSLAGTSRTGELFF.

The chain carries TRBV2 and TRBJ1-4; 7 bases are a match to TRBD1. Trimming at V came to 4 bases and at J to 6 bases, leaving 8 bases not matched to a gene. The germline gives CDR1 SNHLY, CDR2 FYNNEI. This CDR3 has 15 amino acids. CDR3: CASSGWTGVDEKLFF. The DNA of the CDR3 is TGTGCCAGCAGTGGCTGGACAGGCGTCGATGAAAAACTGTTTTTT. Full variable domain (missing parts from reference TRBV2 and TRBJ1-4): EPEVTQTPSHQVTQMGQEVILRCVPISNHLYFYWYRQILGQKVEFLVSFYNNEISEKSEIFDDQFSVERPDGSNFTLKIRSTKLEDSAMYFCASSGWTGVDEKLFFGSGTQLSVL.

Here the CDR3 DNA reads TGTGCCAGCAGTCGTTACACCGGGGAGCTGTTTTTT. Translated, it gives CASSRYTGELFF. The rearrangement links TRBV25-1 to TRBJ2-2; D gene ambiguous. CDR3 length: 12 amino acids. V dropped 5 bases and J dropped 3 bases, with 4 bases sitting between them. Germline CDR1 reads MGHDK; CDR2 reads SYGVNS.

CDR3 residues: CASSQVRGMAYETQYF. The CDR3 nucleotides read TGTGCCAGCAGCCAAGTTCGAGGGATGGCTTATGAGACCCAGTACTTC. The chain links TRBV14 to TRBJ2-5, with TRBD2 as a possible D gene (5 bases). The germline V and J ends were trimmed by 1 base and 5 bases, with 17 bases remaining between them. CDR3 length: 16 amino acids. Germline V gives CDR1 SGHDN, CDR2 FVKESK.

V gene TRBV13 combines with J gene TRBJ2-2; 11 nucleotides line up with TRBD2. CDR1 is PRHDT and CDR2 is FYEKMQ in the germline V gene (reference sequence). V trimming: 6 bases; J trimming: 9 bases; junction bases outside the gene matches: 6. This CDR3 comprises 14 residues. The CDR3 protein is CASRDTSGSRELFF. As DNA, the CDR3 is TGTGCCAGCAGAGATACTAGCGGGAGCCGGGAGCTGTTTTTT.

CDR3 sequence reads: CASSPGTKRSYEQYF. DNA for the CDR3: TGTGCCAGCTCACCAGGGACTAAAAGATCCTACGAGCAGTACTTC. The rearrangement links TRBV18 to TRBJ2-7; 7 bases line up with TRBD2. The CDR3 is made up of 15 amino acids. CDR1 KGHSH and CDR2 LQKENI come from the germline V gene. Unmatched junction bases numbered 5, after V lost 2 bases and J lost 1 base.